The 22 T cell receptor beta chains presented below share a single source sample, sequenced in a study of T cell responses to AZD1222 COVID-19 vaccine. Repertoires were generated with immunoSEQ multiplex PCR, while TCRdb's copy carries only in-frame clones and drops some. The sample lists about 99,000 clones, about nine tenths occurring once. The specimen was peripheral blood, collected on day 0 of AZD1222 vaccination. Every receptor here comes from an adult in good health.

The chain carries TRBV18 and TRBJ2-7; D uncertain. The CDR3 loop spans 12 amino acids. Germline CDR1 and CDR2: KGHSH and LQKENI. The V and J ends lost 1 base and 3 bases respectively, with 4 bases between them. The CDR3 is CASSPRNYEQYF. CDR3 DNA: TGTGCCAGCTCACCACGTAACTACGAGCAGTACTTC.

The V and J genes are TRBV5-1 and TRBJ2-7; the D gene is possibly TRBD2 (7 bases). The CDR3 is 15 residues long. V lost 0 bases and J lost 5, with 15 bases in between. Germline lookup yields CDR1 SGHRS and CDR2 YFSETQ. The CDR3 protein is CASSLAPGGKDEQYF. As DNA, the CDR3 is TGCGCCAGCAGCTTGGCCCCGGGGGGCAAGGACGAGCAGTACTTC.

This chain joins TRBV11-2 and TRBJ1-2; the D is unclear. CDR1 and CDR2 (germline): SGHAT, FQNNGV. V lost 0 bases and J lost 12, with 8 bases in between. This CDR3 comprises 11 residues. The CDR3 region has the DNA TGTGCCAGCAGCTTAGATCGTAGGAACACCTTC. Its translation: CASSLDRRNTF.

This clone has only one observation. V gene TRBV19 combines with J gene TRBJ2-1; D not resolved. The germline V gene encodes CDR1 LNHDA and CDR2 SQIVND (reference sequence). The V gene lost 10 bases and the J gene lost 3 bases, with 13 bases spanning the gap. This CDR3 spans 13 amino acids. The DNA of the CDR3 is TGTGCCACTACCCCAGGTCGCTACAATGAGCAGTTCTTC. Protein product: CATTPGRYNEQFF.

The genes are TRBV7-3 and TRBJ2-1; TRBD1 matches 9 bases. This CDR3 contains 15 residues. The V and J ends lost 5 bases and 2 bases, in that order; junction bases with no gene match: 4. The V gene's germline CDR1 is SGHTA and CDR2 FQGTGA. The CDR3 spells CASSVQGATYNEQFF. DNA of the CDR3: TGTGCCAGCAGCGTACAGGGGGCGACCTACAATGAGCAGTTCTTC.

V usage is TRBV10-3 and J usage is TRBJ2-7, with TRBD2 identical over 8 bases. This CDR3 is built from 16 residues. Germline values: CDR1 ENHRY, CDR2 SYGVKD. Germline trimming cut 3 bases from V and 0 bases from J; bases unmatched to any gene: 7. The CDR3 DNA reads as TGTGCCATCAGTGACTATAGCGGGACATCCTCCTACGAGCAGTACTTC. It codes for CAISDYSGTSSYEQYF.

This chain joins TRBV18 and TRBJ2-1; 7 bases match TRBD1. The CDR3 contains 16 residues. Germline CDR1 is KGHSH and CDR2 is LQKENI. V shed 3 bases and J 1 base; nucleotides not matched to a gene: 6. The CDR3 nucleotides are TGTGCCAGCTCACCGCGACAGGGCGGGTCCTACAATGAGCAGTTCTTC. The encoded protein is CASSPRQGGSYNEQFF. The entire variable domain, with the rest obtained from reference TRBV18 and TRBJ2-1, is as follows: NAGVMQNPRHLVRRRGQEARLRCSPMKGHSHVYWYRQLPEEGLKFMVYLQKENIIDESGMPKERFSAEFPKEGPSILRIQQVVRGDSAAYFCASSPRQGGSYNEQFFGPGTRLTVL.

The rearrangement links TRBV3-1 (or the pseudogene TRBV3-2) to TRBJ2-3, with TRBD2 identical over 10 bases. Unmatched junction bases numbered 18, after V lost 5 bases and J lost 7 bases. Germline lookup yields CDR1 LGHDT and CDR2 YNNKEL (reference sequence). The CDR3 has 18 amino acids. The CDR3 coding sequence is TGTGCCAGCAGCGCAAGAACTTTAGATGGGACTAGCGATTATACGCAGTATTTT. This gives the protein CASSARTLDGTSDYTQYF.

V gene TRBV5-4 combines with J gene TRBJ1-6; D is possibly TRBD1 (5 bases). CDR1 and CDR2 from the germline V gene are SGHNT and YYREEE (reference sequence). V lost 4 bases and J lost 6, with 17 bases in between. There are 16 residues in the CDR3. The DNA of the CDR3 is TGTGCCAGCAGCCCCACCGGGACCTCCCGTAATTCACCCCTCCACTTT. The encoded protein is CASSPTGTSRNSPLHF.

The gene calls are TRBV19 and TRBJ2-1, with 11 bases identical to TRBD2. This CDR3 has 13 residues. Germline CDR1 and CDR2: LNHDA and SQIVND (reference sequence). J was trimmed by 15 bases and V by 4 bases; bases with no gene match: 8. The CDR3 here is CASSTLAGGPGFF. The CDR3 nucleotides are TGTGCCAGTAGTACGTTAGCGGGAGGGCCCGGGTTCTTC.

This rearrangement joins TRBV28 to TRBJ1-1; no definite D call. Trimming took off 2 bases at V and 0 bases at J, with 7 bases between the two ends. The CDR3 contains 14 residues. Germline V gives CDR1 MDHEN, CDR2 SYDVKM. The CDR3: CASSLIGVNTEAFF. The CDR3 DNA reads TGTGCCAGCAGTTTAATAGGTGTGAACACTGAAGCTTTCTTT.

The genes are TRBV28 and TRBJ1-5; D not certain. The germline CDR1 and CDR2 sequences are MDHEN and SYDVKM. V dropped 4 bases and J dropped 4 bases, with 11 bases sitting between them. There are 14 residues in the CDR3. CDR3 residues: CASSSIGGNQPQHF. CDR3 coding DNA: TGTGCCAGCAGTTCAATAGGTGGGAATCAGCCCCAGCATTTT.

This clone was seen just once. The CDR3 sequence is CASSQDNRGSDTQYF. CDR3 coding DNA: TGTGCCAGCAGCCAAGATAACAGGGGCTCGGATACGCAGTATTTT. The chain combines TRBV4-2 with TRBJ2-3; 7 bases line up with TRBD1. This CDR3 has 15 residues. Germline values: CDR1 LGHNA, CDR2 YNFKEQ. V trimming: 0 bases; J trimming: 6 bases; junction bases outside the gene matches: 6.

V usage is TRBV5-4 and J usage is TRBJ2-5, with TRBD1 identical over 11 bases. Germline V gene data show CDR1 as SGHNT and CDR2 as YYREEE (reference sequence). Trimming at V came to 2 bases and at J to 6 bases, leaving 9 bases not matched to a gene. The CDR3 is 16 residues long. This chain's CDR3 is CASSLEAGTGGKTQYF. CDR3 in DNA: TGTGCCAGCAGCTTAGAAGCCGGGACAGGGGGAAAGACCCAGTACTTC.

The chain is built from TRBV24-1 and TRBJ2-7, with D maybe TRBD1 (6 bases). V was trimmed by 7 bases and J by 4 bases, leaving 19 bases between them. The germline gives CDR1 KGHDR, CDR2 SFDVKD. The CDR3 length is 15 residues. The CDR3 nucleotides read TGTGCCACCAGACTGACAGGAGGAGGCTTATACGAGCAGTACTTC. Its translation is CATRLTGGGLYEQYF.

The sample holds a few counts of this clone. The rearrangement links TRBV5-8 to TRBJ2-7, with D perhaps being TRBD1 or TRBD2 (6 bases each). The germline V gene encodes CDR1 SGHTS and CDR2 YDEGEE. Trimming cost V 1 base and J 5 bases, with 16 bases left between them. CDR3 size: 15 residues. The CDR3 loop reads CASSLRGTKAHEQYF. Written as DNA, the CDR3 is TGTGCCAGCAGCTTGCGCGGGACAAAAGCCCACGAGCAGTACTTC.

The chain recombines TRBV5-5 with TRBJ2-7; the D is unclear. Per germline, CDR1 SGHKS and CDR2 YYEKEE (reference sequence). Trimming left V 1 base short and J 2 bases short, with 7 bases between. The CDR3 contains 13 residues. The CDR3 protein is CASSLTLTYEQYF. CDR3 bases: TGTGCCAGCAGCTTGACACTGACCTACGAGCAGTACTTC.

This rearrangement joins TRBV7-2 to TRBJ1-6; unclear D gene. Trimming shortened V by 8 bases and J by 8 bases, and 16 bases separated the two germline ends. Looked up from germline, CDR1 is SGHTA and CDR2 is FQGNSA. The CDR3 has 14 residues. DNA of the CDR3: TGTGCCAGCGGTAGACGGACTACGGATTCACCCCTCCACTTT. Protein product: CASGRRTTDSPLHF.

The rearrangement uses TRBV18 and TRBJ1-4, with 10 bases matching TRBD1. J was trimmed by 8 bases and V by 4 bases; bases with no gene match: 16. CDR1 and CDR2 from the germline V gene are KGHSH and LQKENI. The CDR3 has 18 amino acids. CDR3 DNA sequence: TGTGCCAGCTCACTCCCCCGGGGACAGGGGAGGATTGGAGAAAAACTGTTTTTT. Its translation: CASSLPRGQGRIGEKLFF.

The chain uses TRBV28 and TRBJ2-7, with TRBD2 matching 13 bases. The V and J ends lost 1 base and 5 bases, in that order; junction bases with no gene match: 8. There are 17 residues in the CDR3. The germline V gene has CDR1 MDHEN and CDR2 SYDVKM. The DNA of the CDR3 is TGTGCCAGCAGTTTATTGGAACTAGCGGGAGGGCCCGACGAGCAGTACTTC. Its protein is CASSLLELAGGPDEQYF.

The chain carries TRBV20-1 and TRBJ1-1, with 7 positions matching TRBD1. Germline V gene data show CDR1 as DFQATT and CDR2 as SNEGSKA (reference sequence). The CDR3 runs to 15 residues. V was pared by 3 bases and J by 3 bases, with 10 bases of the junction left unmatched. The CDR3 DNA is TGCAGTGCTAGTCTGGGGACAGAGTTCTACACTGAAGCTTTCTTT. Its translation: CSASLGTEFYTEAFF.

The chain recombines TRBV19 with TRBJ1-2; TRBD1 might be the D (5 bases). CDR1 LNHDA and CDR2 SQIVND come from the germline V gene (reference sequence). The CDR3 covers 13 residues. Between the trimmed V and J ends, which lost 4 bases and 5 bases, there was a span of 11 bases. The CDR3 loop is CASSRGDGYGYTF. The DNA of the CDR3 is TGTGCCAGTAGTAGAGGGGATGGATATGGCTACACCTTC.